In this sample, the clone carrying this T cell receptor beta chain turned up a few times. The antigen remains unidentified. These data come from a study of CD8+ T cells in alopecia areata. Looking at the study overall: Scoring treated patients' severity relied on the percentage of scalp area affected. Study-level points and caveats: Many expanded lesional clones persisted in scalp and blood during tofacitinib. Because of a solitary nonresponder, the connection of baseline CD8+ expansion to response stays uncertain.

Regarding treatment: oral pan-JAK inhibitor, 5-10 mg twice daily. Extracted from the samples, RNA was reverse transcribed into cDNA to serve as the sequencing template. This table comes from immunoSEQ multiplex PCR, and its TCRdb copy is limited to in-frame clones, with some not included. The sample lists roughly 250,000 clones; over 45% were seen once. This clonotype was sampled from a human donor with alopecia areata. The specimen comprised CD4+ T cells sorted from blood, sampled at approximately week 52, from a patient treated with tofacitinib.

The CDR3 DNA reads TGCAGCGCCAGCGGGGTCAGGGAACAATTTGAGCAGTTCTTC. This sequence encodes CSASGVREQFEQFF. The chain joins TRBV29-1 to TRBJ2-1; 7 positions match TRBD2. This CDR3 has 14 amino acids. Germline CDR1 SQVTM, CDR2 ANQGSEA. Losses at the gene ends were 7 bases for V and 9 bases for J; bases not matched to a gene: 15.